The T cell receptor beta chain described here comes from a study of cytomegalovirus exposure and HLA in healthy donors (dated by TCRdb to about 2017). Broadly, across the study: An earlier analysis of approximately 640 of the donors reported roughly 300 Gb of sequence data and roughly 110 million unique TCR beta sequences from about 179 million T cells. HLA typing covered class I and class II loci at four-digit resolution. Of the roughly 400 genotyped donors, roughly 85% fell in the genetic ancestry cluster associated with self-reported Caucasian donors. Genome-wide SNP genotypes for about three fifths of the 666 donors were used in a later genetic analysis, which treated that subset as a discovery cohort. Using immunosequencing, the study profiled T cell repertoires from approximately 700 subjects and related those repertoires to cytomegalovirus serostatus. All discovery cohort repertoires had been generated using a single sequencing platform. An earlier analysis of 587 of the donors applied high-throughput TCR beta sequencing to assess whether each TCR beta V gene segment acted as functional or pseudogenic. The number of donors typed differed by locus, with 629-630 for A, B, C, DRB1 and DQB1, more than 500 for DQA1, 600 to 610 for DPA1, and under 490 for DPB1. In addition to the first cohort of 666 subjects, a separate validation cohort of 120 different subjects was used. To predict cytomegalovirus infection status, the study brought together high-throughput TCR immunosequencing, statistical association of individual TCRs with disease status, and machine learning. The study aimed to test whether signatures of past pathogen exposure could be identified by cataloging public T cell receptors. An early release that covered about 600 HLA-typed donors contained around 300 gigabases of sequencing data and 75 million to 100 million unique TCR sequences. Donor age, sex, ethnicity and CMV serostatus were collected together with the repertoire data. Among roughly 400 genotyped donors of the cohort, an average of roughly 230,000 unique TCR beta nucleotide sequences was sequenced per donor, of which about 19% were non-productive. A later analysis re-examined previously published TCR beta repertoires from about 700 donors and added high-resolution HLA genotyping to investigate patterns of TCR occurrence. Rather than using new phenotypic data, the later analysis identified candidate immune exposures from TCR beta sequences and from how often those sequences occurred across donors. Because of strong linkage in the cohort, 5 or 6 DR-DQ haplotypes were treated as single units for association and clustering. Here is what the overall study found, with its caveats: While some public TCRs were present in many individuals, most TCR sequences turned up only very rarely across donors. A later genetic analysis reported fewer N-insertions in productive TCRs among donors in an Asian-associated ancestry cluster than the roughly 640-donor mean. The cohort was sequenced for TCR beta chains only, and without alpha or paired-chain data the features that could be detected were limited. The presence/absence analyses assumed that sequencing depth was roughly uniform across donors, and that assumption may not be true. An earlier analysis of roughly 570 of the donors showed that most TCR beta V segments appeared in productive rearrangements either about 87% or about 30% of the time, which broadly matched IMGT annotations. A later analysis found that most CMV-associated TCR beta chains appeared HLA-restricted, with HLA associations seemingly driven largely by CMV exposure. Because some donors lacked HLA typing at each locus, the association tests relied only on the typed subset. For the cohort, immune exposure information was limited to CMV serostatus. In a later analysis, several top co-occurrence clusters were reported to appear linked to parvovirus B19, influenza, CMV and Epstein-Barr virus. The study listed 150 to 200 TCR beta chains as associated with cytomegalovirus. In vitro tests confirmed that a few of the cytomegalovirus-associated TCR beta chains recognize cytomegalovirus antigens. The classifier was reported to diagnose cytomegalovirus status with high specificity and sensitivity in both the original cohort and the validation cohort. Linkage disequilibrium might explain the correlated functional status among segregating V segments, but an unknown experimental factor could not be ruled out. In a later analysis, HLA-associated TCR beta chains were found to be more clonally expanded and to have lower generation probabilities than equally common non-associated chains. In a later analysis, the rate of TCR association differed among HLA loci, with DRB1 alleles having the most associated TCRs and HLA-C alleles having the fewest. Some IMGT-functional V segments, including TRBV6-2 and TRBV6-3, could not be distinguished by the 87-base-pair reads and were therefore excluded. A further reported finding was that TCR beta sequences accurately predicted the HLA-A and HLA-B alleles for most subjects in the first cohort. It was suggested by the authors that the approach could potentially be generalized to other disease states and immunological phenotypes. At a false discovery rate of 0.05, a later analysis linked 16,000 or so TCR beta sequences to specific HLA alleles. When HLA alleles, especially DR and DQ, strongly co-occurred, attributing TCR associations to individual alleles was difficult. A later genetic analysis associated a missense DCLRE1C variant with V-gene and J-gene trimming of TCR beta chains, and an independent cohort replicated the association. A cluster of highly shared sequence variants was judged likely to represent a technical artifact of the sequencing pipeline. Because counts were too low, about 18 rarely observed V segments, including chromosome 9 orphons, were excluded from the earlier analysis of 587 of the donors.

The cohort consisted of 600 to 750 healthy bone marrow donors. Cohort members were all nominally healthy when sampled, although unrecorded immune exposures were likely present. The donor was CMV seropositive and belonged to the group of about 290 seropositive cohort members. A peripheral blood sample was collected from each donor, and TCR beta sequencing was performed on peripheral blood mononuclear cells. The Qiagen DNeasy Blood Extraction Kit was used to extract genomic DNA from the blood cell samples. Libraries were constructed by the immunoSEQ multiplex PCR assay. For the multiplex PCR, a mixture combining 60 forward primers for TCR Vbeta segments and 13 reverse primers for TCR Jbeta segments was used. A multiplex PCR assay on genomic DNA amplified the CDR3 region of rearranged TCR beta genes. The Illumina HiSeq System was used to sequence the amplified TCR beta libraries as 87-base-pair reads. Per the authors' processing: A later analysis counted approximately 76 million unique TCR beta chains across the 550 to 800 repertoires, and some 11 million of these chains were shared by at least two donors. A nearest-neighbor algorithm error-corrected the raw reads and collapsed the reads into unique sequences, merging closely related sequences to remove PCR and sequencing errors. V, D and J gene segments were assigned by aligning CDR3 sequences to IMGT reference sequences. Each retained sequence needed at least a six-nucleotide match to both a V gene segment and a J gene segment. Rearrangements were classified as productive when the CDR3 lacked stop codons and remained in frame with V and J, and all other rearrangements were classified as non-productive. Following IMGT convention, CDR3 was defined as the stretch from the second conserved V-encoded cysteine up to the conserved J-encoded phenylalanine. The earlier analysis of 500 to 750 of the donors excluded any sequence lacking an unambiguous match to a single V gene segment. An earlier analysis of a few hundred of the donors classified V segments as functional when productive rearrangements were above 56.7% and as segregating when the standard deviation between donors was above 5%. To diagnose cytomegalovirus status from the catalog of TCR beta chain sequences, a statistical classification framework was built. A later analysis assigned V and J genes by comparing TCR nucleotide sequences with IMGT/GENE-DB human TR gene sequences. A later analysis assigned CDR3 sequences and most-parsimonious VDJ recombination scenarios with the TCRdist pipeline. In a later analysis, each TCR beta chain was defined by its CDR3 amino acid sequence together with its V-gene family, and reads lacking a unique V-gene family were excluded. A later analysis removed several hundred highly shared, low-generation-probability nucleotide sequences to deal with suspected cross-contamination and a sequencing artifact. In a later analysis, a clonal expansion index for each public chain was calculated from normalized within-repertoire ranks of inferred template counts. Generation probabilities in a later analysis came from a VDJ recombination model fitted to out-of-frame rearrangements, and those results were checked against IGoR. In a later analysis, TCR-TCR, TCR-HLA and TCR-CMV co-occurrence was scored with hypergeometric tests, and a repertoire-size bias correction was applied to TCR pairs. To estimate false discovery rates, a later analysis permuted the HLA or CMV assignments 20 times. In a later analysis, co-occurring TCRs were grouped with DBSCAN, and TCRdist sequence similarity was added when clustering was performed within HLA-allele-positive subsets. Repertoires with fewer than 30,000 or more than 120,000 public chains were left out of co-occurrence clustering, as were five repertoires with anomalous nucleotide sharing. TCRdb took over this immuneACCESS table, retaining in-frame rearrangements with V and J assigned. Such tables are incomplete; in checked studies, under half of the missing clones stem from an unresolved V gene, and the remainder is unexplained. V and J calls and clone size come straight from that table; D and trimming were deduced from the DNA. The sample has more than 95,000 clones on record, around 68% of them singletons. Of the sample, approximately 3.8% falls within the top ten clones.

Inclusive of the bounding cysteine and phenylalanine, the CDR3 is 15 residues long. The kept DNA is CDR3 alone, 45 bases in frame from the first base. As encoded in the germline V gene, CDR1 is SGHTA while CDR2 is FQGNSA. The V end gives up 4 bases and the J end 3 bases, leaving 8 bases in the junction not matched to a gene. A word on this clone: It has no known antigen specificity. Base qualities are not recorded, but no much larger clone differs from it by a single base.

The clonotype was recovered from a man aged 35 to 55 in good health and CMV-seropositive. The chain joins TRBV7-2 to TRBJ2-7, with TRBD1 matching 8 junction bases. Sequenced sample: PBMCs. The CDR3 protein: CASSSTPTGVYEQYF. The DNA sequence reads TGTGCCAGCAGCTCTACACCGACAGGGGTCTACGAGCAGTACTTC.